This T cell receptor (beta chain) was recorded in a study of sequential checkpoint blockade in melanoma. Study information: Patients were randomized 1:1 to nivolumab-then-ipilimumab or ipilimumab-then-nivolumab first-line. Maintenance nivolumab came after either treatment sequence.

The protocol was immunoSEQ multiplex PCR, while the TCRdb copy is restricted to in-frame clones and leaves out a portion. The sample records roughly 14,000 clones, 65% to 80% being singletons. Germline V CDR1 and CDR2: SGHAT, FQNNGV. V lost 0 bases, J lost 15 bases, and 18 bases lay in between. The CDR3 has 14 amino acids. Sample treatment: randomized to nivolumab then ipilimumab (arm A) or the reverse (arm B). No patient had prior DNA-damaging chemotherapy. From thawed PBMCs, live CD3+CD8+ cells negative for CD19 and CD56 were sorted. This clone was seen a handful of times. Material: CD8+ T cells sorted from blood (inferred from file names), obtained from a patient given nivolumab and ipilimumab in sequence. This chain links TRBV11-2 with TRBJ2-1, with D tentatively TRBD1 (6 bases). This clonotype was sampled from a human donor with melanoma. CDR3 bases: TGTGCCAGCAGCTTAGAGGCTTCGGAAGACAGGTGGTTCTTC. Translated, it gives CASSLEASEDRWFF.